The rows below give T cell receptor beta chains drawn from one sample of a study of blood T cell repertoires in COVID-19. Sequencing used immunoSEQ multiplex PCR; TCRdb keeps in-frame clones, though not all of them. Here the sample spans around 33,000 clones, about 92% being singletons. Sequenced material: peripheral blood. The origin of the receptors is a man aged 80 or over with acute or convalescent COVID-19. The CDR3 runs from the conserved cysteine through the conserved F or W. Each record gives: D gene, J gene, V gene, clone size, CDR3 DNA, CDR3 protein. The D gene is left open where the match is weak. Clone size appears in some rows only: once, few, many, or a class for an expanded clone.

d_call: TRBD1; j_call: TRBJ2-3; v_call: TRBV2; clone_size: NA; cdr3_nt: TGTGCCAGCAGGCCCGGGACAGGGGTCACAGATACGCAGTATTTT; cdr3_aa: CASRPGTGVTDTQYF
d_call: NA; j_call: TRBJ2-7; v_call: TRBV6-5; clone_size: NA; cdr3_nt: TGTGCCAGCAGGGTGACAGTATCCAGCTCCTACGAGCAGTACTTC; cdr3_aa: CASRVTVSSSYEQYF
d_call: NA; j_call: TRBJ1-5; v_call: TRBV23-1; clone_size: NA; cdr3_nt: TGCGCCAGCAGTCAATCCGTCTCAGATCAGCCCCAGCATTTT; cdr3_aa: CASSQSVSDQPQHF
d_call: NA; j_call: TRBJ1-5; v_call: TRBV28; clone_size: NA; cdr3_nt: TGTGCCAGCAGTTCCAACCCGGCCCAGCATTTT; cdr3_aa: CASSSNPAQHF
d_call: TRBD2; j_call: TRBJ2-1; v_call: TRBV4-2; clone_size: NA; cdr3_nt: TGTGCCAGCAGCCCTAGCGGGGGTGGGCGTGAGCAATTCTTC; cdr3_aa: CASSPSGGGREQFF
d_call: NA; j_call: TRBJ1-2; v_call: TRBV18; clone_size: NA; cdr3_nt: TGTGCCAGCTCACCAACAGGGAACTATGGCTACACCTTC; cdr3_aa: CASSPTGNYGYTF
d_call: NA; j_call: TRBJ1-2; v_call: TRBV24-1; clone_size: NA; cdr3_nt: TGTGCCACCAGTGATTCCAGGGACTATGGCTACACCTTC; cdr3_aa: CATSDSRDYGYTF
d_call: TRBD1; j_call: TRBJ2-7; v_call: TRBV19; clone_size: few; cdr3_nt: TGTGCCAGCCAGGGGGCCTACGAGCAGTACTTC; cdr3_aa: CASQGAYEQYF
d_call: NA; j_call: TRBJ2-2; v_call: TRBV24-1; clone_size: once; cdr3_nt: TGTGCCACCGAAGGCGGGGGCGTGAACACCGGGGAGCTGTTTTTT; cdr3_aa: CATEGGGVNTGELFF
d_call: TRBD1; j_call: TRBJ2-3; v_call: TRBV30; clone_size: NA; cdr3_nt: TGTGCCTGGGGGACAGGGGGTTCGGTAGATACGCAGTATTTT; cdr3_aa: CAWGTGGSVDTQYF
d_call: TRBD1; j_call: TRBJ2-1; v_call: TRBV5-5; clone_size: NA; cdr3_nt: TGTGCCAGCTCGGGGACAGACTACAATGAGCAGTTCTTC; cdr3_aa: CASSGTDYNEQFF
d_call: TRBD1; j_call: TRBJ1-3; v_call: TRBV5-1; clone_size: NA; cdr3_nt: TGCGCCAGCAGCCCGGGGGGACAGGTGGACACCATATATTTT; cdr3_aa: CASSPGGQVDTIYF
d_call: TRBD2; j_call: TRBJ2-1; v_call: TRBV7-3; clone_size: NA; cdr3_nt: TGTGCCAGCAGCCGTGGCGGGGGGGCAAATGAGCAGTTCTTC; cdr3_aa: CASSRGGGANEQFF
d_call: TRBD1; j_call: TRBJ2-3; v_call: TRBV19; clone_size: NA; cdr3_nt: TGTGCCAGCACGGACAGGGCGGGCACAGATACGCAGTATTTT; cdr3_aa: CASTDRAGTDTQYF
d_call: TRBD1; j_call: TRBJ1-4; v_call: TRBV5-1; clone_size: NA; cdr3_nt: TGCGCCAGCAGCTTGAACACAGGGGGGGAAAAACTGTTTTTT; cdr3_aa: CASSLNTGGEKLFF
d_call: NA; j_call: TRBJ1-6; v_call: TRBV2; clone_size: NA; cdr3_nt: TGTGCCAGCACCCTAGGCGGGCTTACTAATAATTCACCCCTCCACTTT; cdr3_aa: CASTLGGLTNNSPLHF
d_call: TRBD1; j_call: TRBJ2-1; v_call: TRBV7-6; clone_size: NA; cdr3_nt: TGTGCCAGCAGCCCCATGGGACAGTACAATGAGCAGTTCTTC; cdr3_aa: CASSPMGQYNEQFF
d_call: NA; j_call: TRBJ1-2; v_call: TRBV2; clone_size: few; cdr3_nt: TGTGCCAGCACGTTCAATGCCGCGAGGGTCTGGGGCTACACCTTC; cdr3_aa: CASTFNAARVWGYTF
d_call: TRBD2; j_call: TRBJ2-1; v_call: TRBV19; clone_size: NA; cdr3_nt: TGTGCCAGTAGTATAAGCGGGGGCCCCTACAATGAGCAGTTCTTC; cdr3_aa: CASSISGGPYNEQFF
d_call: TRBD2; j_call: TRBJ2-5; v_call: TRBV7-8; clone_size: NA; cdr3_nt: TGTGCCAGCAGCTACGATTGGTCTAGCGGGGTAGAGACCCAGTACTTC; cdr3_aa: CASSYDWSSGVETQYF
d_call: NA; j_call: TRBJ2-7; v_call: TRBV2; clone_size: NA; cdr3_nt: TGTGCCAGCAGTTACCGAGGGTACCTGGGACAGTACTTC; cdr3_aa: CASSYRGYLGQYF
d_call: NA; j_call: TRBJ1-2; v_call: TRBV30; clone_size: NA; cdr3_nt: TGTGCCTGGAGTCGTGACAGGACGACCTTGTATGGCTACACCTTC; cdr3_aa: CAWSRDRTTLYGYTF
d_call: NA; j_call: TRBJ2-7; v_call: TRBV7-8; clone_size: NA; cdr3_nt: TGTGCCAGCAGCTTAGGGGGGCGCCTGAACGAGCAGTACTTC; cdr3_aa: CASSLGGRLNEQYF
d_call: NA; j_call: TRBJ1-2; v_call: TRBV19; clone_size: NA; cdr3_nt: TGTGCCAGTAGTATCACACAGCCCCGGGGTGGCTACACCTTC; cdr3_aa: CASSITQPRGGYTF
d_call: NA; j_call: TRBJ1-5; v_call: TRBV2; clone_size: NA; cdr3_nt: TGTGCCAGCAGACAGGATAGCAATCAGCCCCAGCATTTT; cdr3_aa: CASRQDSNQPQHF